This is a list of T cell receptor beta chains from one sample in a study of blood T cells in healthy people across ages. TCRdb fed the 5' RACE reads into MiXCR, producing one record per CDR3 protein. The sample has 540,000 or so distinct CDR3 sequences, around 24% seen once. Separately, the same data were catalogued under a study of T cells of mothers and their children.

Source material: blood. The source is a boy aged 10-17 years in good health. Both conserved end residues are trimmed from each CDR3.

>TRBV7-2|TRBJ2-6
ASHGGTPGANVLT
>TRBV27|TRBJ1-5
ASSDKGKLNQPQH
>TRBV3-1|TRBJ2-1
ASRQARGKGNEQS
>TRBV7-9|TRBJ2-3
ASSLGRSSTDTQY
>TRBV28|TRBJ2-5
ASSTTYRVLETQY
>TRBV5-6|TRBJ2-3
ASSWASGTPSTDTQY
>TRBV4-3|TRBJ2-1
ASSQDFPRTSGRAMGEQF
>TRBV7-8|TRBJ1-1
ASSLDPDTEAF
>TRBV7-9|TRBJ2-3
ASSPRGDRGGYTDTQY
>TRBV28|TRBJ2-7
ASSGVGLGNEQY
>TRBV6-5|TRBJ2-1
ASSYFLGNYNEQF
>TRBV2|TRBJ1-5
ASSEGYSNQPQH
>TRBV27|TRBJ2-2
ASSLGLKPGELF
>TRBV6-6|TRBJ2-1
ASSLTGELYNEQF
>TRBV20-1|TRBJ2-7
SARLGLPWVREQY
>TRBV7-9|TRBJ1-1
ASSLEKGLNTEAF
>TRBV11-2|TRBJ2-1
ASSSNRLVAYNEQF
>TRBV6-5|TRBJ2-2
ASSYSDSGELF
>TRBV5-1|TRBJ2-6
ASKEGRPPGANVLT
>TRBV7-2|TRBJ2-1
ASSPQVGYVDEQF
>TRBV20-1|TRBJ2-3
SARDAGGPPDTQY
>TRBV28|TRBJ1-6
ASNGGETLH
>TRBV5-5|TRBJ1-2
ASSLEEGKSYGYT
>TRBV21-1|TRBJ2-7
ASSSQTGGGSCEQY
>TRBV13|TRBJ2-7
TSSEAGLSYEQY
>TRBV9|TRBJ2-5
ASSVVPGDQETQY
>TRBV7-2|TRBJ1-4
ASRPTGTGANEKLF
>TRBV2|TRBJ2-4
ASRDGTVKGAKNIQY
>TRBV6-5|TRBJ2-2
ASSYNTGELF
>TRBV6-5|TRBJ2-4
ASSYTGGGGAKNTQY
>TRBV7-2|TRBJ1-4
ASGLGADKLF
>TRBV6-6|TRBJ1-1
ASRTGSGTEAF
>TRBV19|TRBJ2-5
ASSGGLAAQETQY
>TRBV19|NA
ASSIPSGRTEQF
>TRBV29-1|TRBJ1-4
SVEVGYGDEKLF
>TRBV20-1|TRBJ2-3
SARGFRRARDTQY
>TRBV15|TRBJ2-3
ATSFGTSGATDTQY
>TRBV5-1|TRBJ1-2
ASSLMQANYGYT
>TRBV13|TRBJ1-1
ASSLAPGAGEAF
>TRBV6-1|TRBJ1-2
ASSELTYGGLYGYT
>TRBV20-1|TRBJ1-2
SATHRDIYYGYT
>TRBV2|TRBJ1-2
ASSGPGQGGRFADYGYT
>TRBV7-8|TRBJ1-1
ASSLANRQGVGDTEAF
>TRBV12-3/TRBV12-4|TRBJ2-3
ASRSIRTDTQY
>TRBV13|TRBJ2-6
ASSLRGSSGANVLT
>TRBV6-1|NA
ASTAGAGASGQF
>TRBV11-2|TRBJ2-4
ASSSPGGRRAKNIQY
>TRBV4-2|TRBJ2-4
ASSQDQKAAIQY
>TRBV5-1|TRBJ2-7
ASSYGRKDYEQY
>TRBV24-1|TRBJ2-6
ATSDAIGSGANVLT
>TRBV6-5|NA
ASSYSNKVIYEQY